The 2 T cell receptor beta chains reported below all come from one sample, sequenced in a study of blood T cell repertoires in COVID-19. Clones were read by immunoSEQ multiplex PCR, and TCRdb kept only the in-frame ones, dropping some. Of about 200,000 clones in the sample, over 80% are singletons; the top ten hold approximately 8%. The specimen was peripheral blood. These receptors were taken from a woman in her sixties or seventies with COVID-19, enrolled during active disease.

The V gene is TRBV5-1, the J gene TRBJ1-2, with 10 positions matching TRBD1. The CDR3 covers 15 residues. CDR1 and CDR2 from the germline V gene are SGHRS and YFSETQ. The V segment lost 0 bases and the J segment 6 bases; nucleotides outside the gene matches: 5. The CDR3 is CASSLEGQGRDGYTF. The CDR3 DNA reads TGCGCCAGCAGCTTGGAGGGACAGGGGAGGGATGGCTACACCTTC.

The rearrangement uses TRBV19 and TRBJ1-3; TRBD1 agrees at 7 bases. Looked up from germline, CDR1 is LNHDA and CDR2 is SQIVND (reference sequence). J gave up 3 bases and V 2 bases, and 4 bases lay outside the gene matches. This CDR3 has 15 amino acids. The DNA for the CDR3 is TGTGCCAGTAGTATACCAGGGGGAAATGGAAACACCATATATTTT. This gives the protein CASSIPGGNGNTIYF.